This TCR beta chain was recovered during a study of T-cell reconstitution after alpha-beta-depleted transplantation in children. Broader study findings: Alpha-beta T cells present about two months after transplant were reported to originate from several hundred expanded graft clones. T-cell counts and diversity at one year post-transplant came mainly from newly produced T cells. High day-60 TCRbeta diversity in some patients came from surviving recipient T cells and thymic progenitors.

A TCRbeta library incorporating unique molecular identifiers was prepared. One entry per CDR3 protein, called by TCRdb with MiXCR from the PCR reads. This table has about 830,000 distinct CDR3 sequences, 16% appearing once. The germline gives CDR1 SGHTA, CDR2 FQGTGA. V lost 4 bases to trimming and J lost 6 bases; unmatched junction nucleotides: 9. The CDR3 loop spans 15 amino acids. Ten or more counts support this clonotype. Its target is not known. The chain employs TRBV7-3 and TRBJ2-3; 8 nucleotides match TRBD2. The input for sequencing was PBMCs, mostly from graft donor cells, taken 360 days after TCRalphabeta/CD19-depleted stem cell transplant. The origin of this receptor is a male patient under 18 who had a stem cell transplant for acute lymphoblastic leukemia, so the T cells may come from the graft donor. The CDR3 DNA is TGTGCCAGCAGCTCAACCGGGACTAGAAGTGATACGCAGTATTTT. This sequence encodes CASSSTGTRSDTQYF.